A single sample is the source of the 21 T cell receptor beta chains below, sequenced in a study of shared clonotypes between healthy human individuals. The repertoire was sequenced with immunoSEQ multiplex PCR; TCRdb's copy has only in-frame clones and lacks some. The sample records over a million clones, approximately 98.5% being singletons. Sequences were obtained from naive CD4+ T cells sorted from blood. Subset meaning: CD45RA+ positively selected. The receptor set was obtained from a man aged 25 to 40 in good health.

The chain links TRBV30 to TRBJ1-2, with TRBD1 identical over 7 bases. Germline lookup yields CDR1 GTSNPN and CDR2 SVGIG (reference sequence). With 0 bases clipped from V and 4 bases from J, the junction kept 11 bases outside the gene matches. This CDR3 region has 16 residues. CDR3: CAWSVKGAGEVYGYTF. CDR3 sequence (DNA): TGTGCCTGGAGTGTAAAGGGGGCAGGGGAAGTCTATGGCTACACCTTC.

The V call is TRBV4-1, the J call TRBJ2-3; D is possibly TRBD2 (6 bases). CDR3 length: 16 residues. V lost 0 bases and J 4 bases, leaving 14 bases between the germline ends. CDR1 and CDR2 (germline): MGHRA, YSYEKL. The CDR3 protein is CASSQEFAGSADTQYF. Here the CDR3 DNA reads TGCGCCAGCAGCCAAGAGTTTGCGGGATCAGCAGATACGCAGTATTTT.

Points on this clone: This same CDR3 is encoded by further DNA sequences in the sample. V is TRBV28 and J is TRBJ1-2, with no clear D. V was shortened by 3 bases and J by 4 bases, with 9 bases between the two germline ends. CDR1 and CDR2 (germline): MDHEN, SYDVKM. The CDR3 totals 13 residues. The CDR3, as DNA: TGTGCCAGCAGTTTGAGGACGGCCTATGGCTACACCTTC. It yields the protein CASSLRTAYGYTF.

The chain carries TRBV18 and TRBJ1-5; D uncertain. The CDR3 consists of 13 residues. Trimming removed 4 bases from V and 3 bases from J, with 7 bases in between. Germline V CDR1 and CDR2: KGHSH, LQKENI. This chain's CDR3 is CASSQGFNQPQHF. The CDR3 DNA reads TGTGCCAGCTCACAAGGGTTCAATCAGCCCCAGCATTTT.

The rearrangement links TRBV9 to TRBJ1-1; possibly TRBD1 for D (6 bases). The germline gives CDR1 SGDLS, CDR2 YYNGEE. The CDR3 extends over 13 amino acids. V lost 5 bases to trimming and J lost 1 base, with 9 bases between them. CDR3 coding DNA: TGTGCCAGCAGTACAGGGAGGAACACTGAAGCTTTCTTT. Amino acid sequence: CASSTGRNTEAFF.

This chain connects TRBV7-2 to TRBJ2-7; tentatively, D is TRBD1 (5 bases). The CDR3 runs to 15 residues. The germline V and J ends were trimmed by 2 bases and 4 bases, with 15 bases remaining between them. CDR1 and CDR2 (germline): SGHTA, FQGNSA. CDR3: CASSLWGSYDYEQYF. The CDR3 DNA is TGTGCCAGCAGCTTATGGGGCAGCTATGATTACGAGCAGTACTTC.

V usage is TRBV27 and J usage is TRBJ2-5, with 7 nucleotides matching TRBD1. V shed 5 bases, J shed 1 base, and the junction held 7 bases outside the gene matches. This CDR3 is 15 amino acids long. CDR1 is MNHEY, CDR2 SMNVEV, per germline (reference sequence). The CDR3 DNA reads TGTGCCAGCAGTCCCAGCCACAGGGGCCAAGAGACCCAGTACTTC. Translated, it gives CASSPSHRGQETQYF.

The genes are TRBV28 and TRBJ2-7; D remains unclear. Germline CDR1 MDHEN, CDR2 SYDVKM. The CDR3 has 13 amino acids. Trimming cost V 10 bases and J 0 bases, with 13 bases left between them. CDR3 sequence reads: CATRRRSSYEQYF. In DNA form, the CDR3 reads TGTGCCACCCGACGGCGTAGCTCCTACGAGCAGTACTTC.

J is TRBJ2-2 and V is TRBV11-3, with TRBD2 matching 9 bases. Germline CDR1 is SGHNT and CDR2 is YENEEA. This CDR3 region has 13 residues. J gave up 9 bases and V 5 bases, and 4 bases lay outside the gene matches. This CDR3 reads CASSTGLARELFF. Written as DNA, the CDR3 is TGTGCCAGCAGCACGGGACTAGCCAGGGAGCTGTTTTTT. The full variable domain, completed using reference TRBV11-3 and TRBJ2-2, is EAGVVQSPRYKIIEKKQPVAFWCNPISGHNTLYWYLQNLGQGPELLIRYENEEAVDDSQLPKDRFSAERLKGVDSTLKIQPAELGDSAVYLCASSTGLARELFFGEGSRLTVL.

The genes are TRBV5-5 and TRBJ1-1; no definite D call. This CDR3 has 12 residues. V lost 5 bases and J lost 11, with 16 bases in between. Germline V gene lookup returns CDR1 SGHKS and CDR2 YYEKEE (reference sequence). CDR3 nucleotide sequence: TGTGCCAGCAGGCTAGTCCCCTCGGAGGCTTTCTTT. This sequence encodes CASRLVPSEAFF.

The CDR3 nucleotides are TGTGCCAGCTCACTGGACTCGGTCGGGGCGAGTGGGGTGAACACTGAAGCTTTCTTT. Encoded protein: CASSLDSVGASGVNTEAFF. This rearrangement joins TRBV18 to TRBJ1-1, with D tentatively TRBD1 (5 bases). V was trimmed by 4 bases and J by 0 bases, leaving 24 bases between them. There are 19 residues in the CDR3. The germline CDR1 and CDR2 sequences are KGHSH and LQKENI.

V and J are TRBV10-3 and TRBJ1-5, with D tentatively TRBD1 (6 bases). Germline V lookup: CDR1 ENHRY, CDR2 SYGVKD. The CDR3 consists of 17 residues. Trimming left V 2 bases short and J 0 bases short, with 14 bases between. As DNA, the CDR3 is TGTGCCATCAGTGAGGGGCCGATGGGGGCTAGCAATCAGCCCCAGCATTTT. Amino acid sequence: CAISEGPMGASNQPQHF.

The rearrangement uses TRBV2 and TRBJ2-7, with 10 bases identical to TRBD1. CDR1 and CDR2 from the germline V gene are SNHLY and FYNNEI. J gave up 7 bases and V 0 bases, and 3 bases lay outside the gene matches. There are 14 residues in the CDR3. The CDR3 DNA reads as TGTGCCAGCAGTGAAGCCCGGACAGGGGGAGAGCAGTACTTC. Its protein is CASSEARTGGEQYF.

V gene TRBV4-2 combines with J gene TRBJ2-3, with 11 bases fitting TRBD2. Trimming at V came to 3 bases and at J to 5 bases, leaving 7 bases not matched to a gene. CDR1 is LGHNA, CDR2 YNFKEQ, per germline. The CDR3 length is 16 residues. Here the CDR3 DNA reads TGTGCCAGCAGCCAGGGACTAGCGGACAGGGGAGATACGCAGTATTTT. Protein product: CASSQGLADRGDTQYF.

The chain has TRBV9 and TRBJ1-2, with D tentatively TRBD1 (5 bases). CDR3 length equals 13 residues. Germline assignment: CDR1 SGDLS and CDR2 YYNGEE. Trimming left V 2 bases short and J 8 bases short, with 13 bases between. CDR3 region: CASSVGAGEGYTF. The DNA for the CDR3 is TGTGCCAGCAGCGTTGGGGCAGGCGAAGGCTACACCTTC.

The V call is TRBV25-1, the J call TRBJ2-3; no definite D call. The CDR3 runs to 14 residues. Germline CDR1 reads MGHDK; CDR2 reads SYGVNS. V shed 3 bases and J shed 0 bases, with 7 bases lying between them. The CDR3 loop reads CASSDPTSTDTQYF. The CDR3 coding sequence is TGTGCCAGCAGTGACCCTACTAGCACAGATACGCAGTATTTT.

This sequence joins TRBV5-1 and TRBJ2-7; TRBD2 aligns across 8 bases. J was trimmed by 2 bases and V by 4 bases; bases with no gene match: 8. The CDR3 extends over 15 amino acids. The germline CDR1 and CDR2 sequences are SGHRS and YFSETQ. CDR3 loop: CASSPRPGRAYEQYF. CDR3 coding DNA: TGCGCCAGCAGCCCACGGCCCGGGAGGGCCTACGAGCAGTACTTC.

The chain uses TRBV6-1 and TRBJ2-1; 11 positions match TRBD2. CDR3 size: 15 residues. The junction had 4 bases not matched to a gene; V was cut back by 7 bases and J by 2 bases. CDR1 MNHNS and CDR2 SASEGT come from the germline V gene. CDR3 in amino acids: CASIILAGAYNEQFF. CDR3 nucleotide sequence: TGTGCCAGCATTATACTAGCGGGAGCCTACAATGAGCAGTTCTTC.

As regards this clone: An end of the junction differs from the germline gene, which may be a read error. This chain joins TRBV18 and TRBJ2-7; 9 nucleotides agree with TRBD2. The CDR3 consists of 12 residues. Germline assignment: CDR1 KGHSH and CDR2 LQKENI. As DNA, the CDR3 is TGTGCCAGCTCCCCACTAGCGGGCGAGCAGTACTTC. Its protein product is CASSPLAGEQYF. Complete variable domain (other parts from reference TRBV18 and TRBJ2-7): NAGVMQNPRHLVRRRGQEARLRCSPMKGHSHVYWYRQLPEEGLKFMVYLQKENIIDESGMPKERFSAEFPKEGPSILRIQQVVRGDSAAYFCASSPLAGEQYFGPGTRLTVT.

V and J are TRBV2 and TRBJ2-1; D remains ambiguous. From germline, CDR1 is SNHLY and CDR2 FYNNEI. V shed 4 bases and J shed 6 bases, with 10 bases lying between them. This CDR3 has 13 amino acids. The DNA for the CDR3 is TGTGCCAGCAGTGGAGAGGTGGGCAATGAGCAGTTCTTC. Its translation is CASSGEVGNEQFF.

This sequence joins TRBV18 and TRBJ1-5, with 10 bases lining up with TRBD1. V shed 1 base and J 0 bases; nucleotides not matched to a gene: 12. The CDR3 is made up of 20 amino acids. Per the germline V gene, CDR1 is KGHSH and CDR2 is LQKENI. The chain's CDR3 is CASSPRTGTGAWGSNQPQHF. CDR3 nucleotides: TGTGCCAGCTCACCACGGACCGGGACAGGGGCGTGGGGTAGCAATCAGCCCCAGCATTTT.